A single T cell receptor (beta chain) is shown here with its context. Treatment defined: 15 to 20 received Ad26.COV2.S at low or high dose, single or two shots; roughly 5 received placebo; per-sample allocation not given. Sampling was done on day 63 after the first vaccine or placebo injection. The data originate from a study of Ad26.COV2.S vaccination and SARS-CoV-2 variants. Study-level background: Doses of Ad26.COV2.S were injected into muscle once or twice, 56 days apart.

Data came from immunoSEQ multiplex PCR; TCRdb stores just in-frame clones and leaves some out. The repertoire holds a few hundred thousand clones, with around 86% as singletons. This receptor was taken from a person aged 18-60 years who received the Ad26.COV2.S COVID-19 vaccine or a placebo. The sample consisted of peripheral blood, taken in a trial of Ad26.COV2.S vaccine versus placebo.

CDR3 DNA sequence: TGTGCCTGGGGCGTCCCCAGGGGGGACAATCAGCCCCAGCATTTT. Translation: CAWGVPRGDNQPQHF. This chain uses TRBV30 with TRBJ1-5, with 7 nucleotides matching TRBD1. The V and J ends lost 5 bases and 3 bases, in that order; junction bases with no gene match: 10. From germline, CDR1 is GTSNPN and CDR2 SVGIG (reference sequence). The CDR3 consists of 15 residues.